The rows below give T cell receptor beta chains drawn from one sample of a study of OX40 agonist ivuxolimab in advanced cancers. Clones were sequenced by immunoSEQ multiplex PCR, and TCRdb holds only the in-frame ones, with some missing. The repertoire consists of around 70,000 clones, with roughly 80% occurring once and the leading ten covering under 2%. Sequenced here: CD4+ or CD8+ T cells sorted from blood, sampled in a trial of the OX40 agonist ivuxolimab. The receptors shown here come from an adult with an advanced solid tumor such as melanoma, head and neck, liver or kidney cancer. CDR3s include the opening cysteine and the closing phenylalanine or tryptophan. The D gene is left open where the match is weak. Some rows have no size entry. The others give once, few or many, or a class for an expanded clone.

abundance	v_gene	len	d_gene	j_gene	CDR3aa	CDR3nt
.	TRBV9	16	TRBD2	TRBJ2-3	CASSGRLAGFPDTQYF	TGTGCCAGCAGCGGAAGACTAGCGGGGTTTCCAGATACGCAGTATTTT
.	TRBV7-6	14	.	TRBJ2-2	CASSLGKGGPGVFF	TGTGCCAGCAGCTTAGGAAAGGGTGGACCGGGGGTGTTTTTT
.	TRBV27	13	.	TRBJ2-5	CASSFDSQETQYF	TGTGCCAGCAGTTTTGACAGCCAAGAGACCCAGTACTTC
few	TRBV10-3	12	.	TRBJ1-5	CAISESIQPQHF	TGTGCCATCAGTGAGTCCATTCAGCCCCAGCATTTT
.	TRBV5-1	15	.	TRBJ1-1	CASSLFGGRNTEAFF	TGCGCCAGCAGCTTGTTTGGGGGCCGGAACACTGAAGCTTTCTTT
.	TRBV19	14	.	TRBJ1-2	CASMAPRGSYGYTF	TGTGCCAGTATGGCCCCGAGAGGTAGCTATGGCTACACCTTC
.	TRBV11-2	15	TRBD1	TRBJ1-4	CASTDRAERDEKLFF	TGTGCCAGCACGGACAGGGCCGAGAGGGATGAAAAACTGTTTTTT
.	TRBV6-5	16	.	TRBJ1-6	CASSFTGRSYNSPLHF	TGTGCCAGCAGTTTTACAGGAAGGTCCTATAATTCACCCCTCCACTTT
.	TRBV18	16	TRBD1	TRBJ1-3	CASSPPGQGSGNTIYF	TGTGCCAGCTCACCACCGGGACAGGGCTCGGGAAACACCATATATTTT
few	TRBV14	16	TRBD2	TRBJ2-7	CASGLAGTVLPYEQYF	TGTGCCAGCGGACTAGCGGGCACCGTGTTACCCTACGAGCAGTACTTC
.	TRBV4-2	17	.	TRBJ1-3	CASSPNNWGAKGNTIYF	TGTGCCAGCAGCCCGAATAATTGGGGGGCGAAAGGAAACACCATATATTTT
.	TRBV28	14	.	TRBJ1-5	CASSSGGSNQPQHF	TGTGCCAGCAGTTCAGGCGGCAGCAATCAGCCCCAGCATTTT
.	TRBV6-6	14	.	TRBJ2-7	CASSPRGTDDEQYF	TGTGCCAGCAGTCCTCGGGGTACGGATGACGAGCAGTACTTC
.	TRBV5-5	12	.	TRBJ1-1	CASSFNRAPAFF	TGTGCCAGCAGCTTCAACAGGGCTCCGGCTTTCTTT
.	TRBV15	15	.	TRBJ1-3	CATSAEQGAGNTIYF	TGTGCCACCAGCGCCGAACAGGGAGCTGGAAACACCATATATTTT
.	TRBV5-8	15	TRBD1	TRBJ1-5	CASSLGQGINQPQHF	TGTGCCAGCAGCTTGGGACAGGGGATCAATCAGCCCCAGCATTTT
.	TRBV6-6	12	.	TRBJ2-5	CASSYSGETQYF	TGTGCCAGCAGTTACTCGGGGGAGACCCAGTACTTC